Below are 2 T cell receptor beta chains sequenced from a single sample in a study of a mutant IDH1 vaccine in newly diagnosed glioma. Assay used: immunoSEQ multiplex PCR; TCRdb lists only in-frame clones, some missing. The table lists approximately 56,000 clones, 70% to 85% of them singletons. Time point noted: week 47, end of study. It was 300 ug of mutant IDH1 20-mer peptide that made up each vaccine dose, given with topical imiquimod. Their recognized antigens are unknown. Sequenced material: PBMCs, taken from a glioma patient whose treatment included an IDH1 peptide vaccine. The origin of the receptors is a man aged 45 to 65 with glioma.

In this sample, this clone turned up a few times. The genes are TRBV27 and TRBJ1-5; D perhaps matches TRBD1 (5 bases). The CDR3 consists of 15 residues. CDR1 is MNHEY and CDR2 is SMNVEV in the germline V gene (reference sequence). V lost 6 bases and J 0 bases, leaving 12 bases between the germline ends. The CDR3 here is CASRYSQGSNQPQHF. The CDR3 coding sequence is TGTGCCAGCAGATACAGTCAGGGTAGCAATCAGCCCCAGCATTTT.

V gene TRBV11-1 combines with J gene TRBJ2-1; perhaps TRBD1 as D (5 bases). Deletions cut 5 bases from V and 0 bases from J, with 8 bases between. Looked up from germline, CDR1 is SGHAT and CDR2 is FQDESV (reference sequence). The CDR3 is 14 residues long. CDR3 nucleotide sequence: TGTGCCAGCAGCAGCAGGGTCTCCTACAATGAGCAGTTCTTC. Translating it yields CASSSRVSYNEQFF.